This TCR beta chain was obtained from a study of blood T cell repertoires in COVID-19. On the study more broadly: The analysed material was cDNA or gDNA that came from T cells, B-cell-depleted T cells, or PBMCs.

Per the study methods: The assay estimated nucleated cells by amplifying reference gene primers. The data were produced by immunoSEQ multiplex PCR, yet TCRdb's version contains in-frame clones alone and is incomplete. The V and J calls and clone size come from that table; D and trimming were worked out from the DNA. The data show more than 350,000 clones, about 83% seen once. CDR3 size: 16 residues. From germline, CDR1 is SGHRS and CDR2 YFSETQ. Trimming removed 0 bases from V and 0 bases from J; junction bases left unmatched: 5. Sequencing was performed on PBMCs or T cells enriched from blood (not recorded which). The sequence derives from a woman aged 45-65 years who had recovered from COVID-19. The chain recombines TRBV5-1 with TRBJ2-5; 7 nucleotides line up with TRBD1. The CDR3 bases are TGCGCCAGCAGCTTGGGCCAGACAGGGTACCAAGAGACCCAGTACTTC. Protein product: CASSLGQTGYQETQYF.